The entry below gives a single T cell receptor beta chain sequence along with its context. Its target is unknown. The sample contains more than one DNA sequence encoding this CDR3. The V gene's germline CDR1 is KGHSH and CDR2 LQKENI. The CDR3 is 14 amino acids. V was pared by 3 bases and J by 0 bases, with 7 bases between. Investigators reverse transcribed all isolated RNA, so they sequenced expressed TCRB transcripts. Profiled with immunoSEQ multiplex PCR; TCRdb holds only in-frame clones, not every one. The sample yields around 250,000 clones, around 21% seen once. The sample originates from a study of beta chain features in type 1 diabetes. Overall study: There were 107,917,701 sorted cells examined across all samples.

CD45RO/CCR7/CD25/CD127/CD95/CD27 staining was used to isolate CD4+ naive, central memory, regulatory and stem cell-like memory cells by sorting. General observations from the study: Type 1 diabetes patients had TCRB CDR3s that were shorter (moderately but significantly so) in all four CD4+ subsets. For patients and controls alike, PCR might favor shorter templates to the same degree.

Sample: naive CD4+ T cells from blood. This sequence originates from a woman in her thirties or forties with type 1 diabetes. The chain carries TRBV18 and TRBJ2-3; no reliable D call. The CDR3 reads CASSPGSSTDTQYF. The DNA for the CDR3 is TGTGCCAGCTCACCGGGTAGCAGCACAGATACGCAGTATTTT.